This is a list of T cell receptor beta chains from one sample in a study of blood T cell repertoires in COVID-19. Libraries were prepared by immunoSEQ multiplex PCR; TCRdb keeps only in-frame clonotypes and omits some of them. The sample consists of roughly 670,000 clones, 80% to 90% of them appearing once. Sequenced: peripheral blood. These receptors were taken from a woman aged 18-30 years with acute or convalescent COVID-19. CDR3s leave out the opening cysteine and the closing phenylalanine or tryptophan.

v_call cdr3_aa
TRBV20-1 SASQTRTSTDTQY
TRBV18 ASSRQSNEKLF
TRBV4-3 ASRKDRGRESPLH
TRBV5-8 ASSPTGAYGYT
TRBV19 ASNTGANVLT
TRBV18 ASSPPEGTGYGYT
TRBV20-1 SASKAGPGTDTQY
TRBV3-1/TRBV3-2 ASSPGLTQSPLH
TRBV28 ASGHHNYGYT
TRBV27 ASSSGGAEPQH
TRBV5-6 ASSPQGRNGYT
TRBV6-5 ASSYGLAGGDTQY
TRBV29-1 SVVRGNEQF
TRBV7-9 ASSLAGQYQETQY
TRBV9 ASSVRQVSYNEQF
TRBV4-1 ASSQSANGYT
TRBV9 ASSEGLAGGLQETQY
TRBV19 ASRETANSGNTIY
TRBV4-3 ASSRSMTGTGNEQY
TRBV4-3 ASSQAEGAGYGYT
TRBV5-1 ASSGQGNYGYT
TRBV27 ASSFFSGNEQY
TRBV7-9 ASSRAAWDRAYEQY
TRBV9 ASSVSQGPDSNYGYT
TRBV5-1 ASRSLPADTEAF
TRBV14 ASSHGPGHNSYEQY
TRBV20-1 SASRTEAF
TRBV11-2 ASSLRDREGNEQF
TRBV21-1 ASSGSFIKNYGYT
TRBV6-5 ASRFPGQGAHEQY
TRBV29-1 SVNDRATEAF
TRBV4-1 ASSQEDPYYEQY
TRBV24-1 ATSEPGTGGTVGYT
TRBV6-5 ASSWTSGGFYNEQF
TRBV24-1 ATSDRAGGFYNEQF
TRBV6-6 ASSIRDSYNEQF
TRBV7-9 ASSLAELFRYGYT
TRBV4-3 ASSQVGTAAGNTIY
TRBV9 ASSSSGPDNYGYT
TRBV29-1 SVGPPEVDREYGYT
TRBV27 ASSPRTGLAYGYT
TRBV21-1 ASTQGWLCSNQPQH
TRBV4-3 ASSQDGGGLRGYT
TRBV11-3 ASSGGGGSGNTIY
TRBV18 ASSPSQGQGLGKNIQY
TRBV6-5 ASGPQGQETQY
TRBV10-3 AISEKQGAQPQH
TRBV3-1/TRBV3-2 ASSHRGSTDGYT
TRBV3-1/TRBV3-2 ASSRLGQLSYEQY
TRBV29-1 SVTEQSMNTEAF
TRBV13 ASSSLGGGSYEQY
TRBV28 ASSPPGQGSYEQY
TRBV7-9 ASSYWDRQGPYEQY
TRBV21-1 ASSSSSPHRDSYGYT